The entry that follows covers one T cell receptor (beta chain) sequence. Its antigen remains unidentified. This record belongs to a study of beta chain features in type 1 diabetes. This CDR3 has 16 residues. Study findings and constraints: When cDNA is sequenced, cells with high TCR expression could be over-represented. The study found moderately but significantly shorter TCRB CDR3s in all four CD4+ subsets of Type 1 diabetes patients.

The whole isolated RNA underwent reverse transcription, so sequencing captured expressed TCRB transcripts. TCRdb's copy holds only in-frame clones and misses some; the assay was immunoSEQ multiplex PCR. The sample has a few hundred thousand clones, over 8.5% seen once. The receptor's source is a man under 40 with type 1 diabetes. Source material: central memory CD4+ T cells from blood. V gene TRBV21-1 combines with J gene TRBJ1-5; the table's D call, TRBD1, has no DNA check behind it. TRBV21-1 is a listed pseudogene. CDR3 residues: CASSKGTANSNQPQHF. Written as DNA, the CDR3 is TGTGCCAGCAGCAAAGGGACAGCCAATAGCAATCAGCCCCAGCATTTT.